This TCR beta chain was sequenced during a study of OX40 agonist ivuxolimab in advanced cancers. Whole-study findings and limits: Some nonresponders likewise displayed low normalized T-cell clonal expansion.

Concerning this clone itself: Its antigen is not known.

The protocol was immunoSEQ multiplex PCR, while the TCRdb copy is restricted to in-frame clones and leaves out a portion. In the table there are tens of thousands of clones, around four fifths of which are singletons. This CDR3 contains 16 residues. Trimming removed 1 base from V and 2 bases from J, with 12 bases in between. From germline, CDR1 is MDHEN and CDR2 SYDVKM. Autoimmune disease history or systemic immunosuppression was exclusionary. Blood was sampled at baseline, cycle 4 day 1, and cycle 7 day 1. This chain uses TRBV28 with TRBJ1-5; D is ambiguous. The clonotype was recovered from an adult with an advanced solid tumor such as melanoma, head and neck, liver or kidney cancer. The specimen comprised CD4+ or CD8+ T cells sorted from blood, sampled in a trial of the OX40 agonist ivuxolimab. The CDR3 reads CASSLSPTWGNQPQHF. The CDR3 DNA follows: TGTGCCAGCAGTTTATCCCCCACCTGGGGCAATCAGCCCCAGCATTTT.